This T cell receptor (beta chain) was recovered during a study of shared clonotypes between healthy human individuals. As regards this clone: No antigen is known for it.

Assay execution took place at the deep level. Profiling relied on immunoSEQ multiplex PCR, and the TCRdb table lists in-frame clones only, not all of them. The table records hundreds of thousands of clones, around 78% of them present only once. Germline CDR1 reads SGDLS; CDR2 reads YYNGEE. V was cut by 4 bases and J by 0 bases, with 13 bases left in between. There are 16 residues in the CDR3. Study findings and constraints: Some naive CD4 clonotypes, 4.5% to 5.5%, turned up in common across a few donors.

The chain is built from TRBV9 and TRBJ1-4, with D hard to call. Sequenced sample: memory CD4+ T cells sorted from blood. Sample subset: CD45RA-negative fraction. The source of this sequence is a woman between 25 and 40 years old in good health. The CDR3 DNA follows: TGTGCCAGCAGCAACCGACCGGTTGCAACTAATGAAAAACTGTTTTTT. This gives the protein CASSNRPVATNEKLFF.